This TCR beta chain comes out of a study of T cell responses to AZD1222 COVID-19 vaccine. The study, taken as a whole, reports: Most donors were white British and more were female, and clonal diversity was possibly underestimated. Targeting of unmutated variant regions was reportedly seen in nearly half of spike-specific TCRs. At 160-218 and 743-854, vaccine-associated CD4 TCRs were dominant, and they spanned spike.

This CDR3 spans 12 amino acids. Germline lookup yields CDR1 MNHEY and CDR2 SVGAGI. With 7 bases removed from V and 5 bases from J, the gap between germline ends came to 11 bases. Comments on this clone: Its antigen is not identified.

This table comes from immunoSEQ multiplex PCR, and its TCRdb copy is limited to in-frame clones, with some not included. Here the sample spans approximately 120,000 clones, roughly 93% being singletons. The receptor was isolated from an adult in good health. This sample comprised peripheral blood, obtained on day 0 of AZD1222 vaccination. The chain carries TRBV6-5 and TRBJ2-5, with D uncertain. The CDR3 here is CASTFASETQYF. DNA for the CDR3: TGTGCCAGCACCTTCGCTTCCGAGACCCAGTACTTC.